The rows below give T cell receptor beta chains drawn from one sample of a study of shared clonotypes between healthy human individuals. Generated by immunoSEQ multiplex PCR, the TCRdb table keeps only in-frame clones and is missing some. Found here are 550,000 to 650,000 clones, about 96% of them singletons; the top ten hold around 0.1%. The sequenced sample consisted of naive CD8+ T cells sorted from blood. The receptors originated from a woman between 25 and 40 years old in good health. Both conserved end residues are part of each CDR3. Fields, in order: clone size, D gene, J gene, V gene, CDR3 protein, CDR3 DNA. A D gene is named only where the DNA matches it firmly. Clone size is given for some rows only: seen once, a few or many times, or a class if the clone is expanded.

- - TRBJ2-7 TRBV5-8 CASSGGGPSPYEQYF TGTGCCAGCAGCGGTGGGGGTCCGAGTCCCTACGAGCAGTACTTC
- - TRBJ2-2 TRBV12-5 CASGPGGTLNTGELFF TGTGCTAGTGGCCCTGGTGGGACTCTGAACACCGGGGAGCTGTTTTTT
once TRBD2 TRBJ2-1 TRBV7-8 CASTPSGNEQFF TGTGCCAGCACCCCTAGCGGCAATGAGCAGTTCTTC
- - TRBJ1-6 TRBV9 CASSAYYGPNSPLHF TGTGCCAGCAGCGCGTATTACGGCCCGAATTCACCCCTCCACTTT
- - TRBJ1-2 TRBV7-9 CASSFVDRDYGYTF TGTGCCAGCAGCTTTGTTGACAGAGACTATGGCTACACCTTC
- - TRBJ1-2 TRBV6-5 CASSYSEGDYGYTF TGTGCCAGCAGTTACTCTGAGGGTGATTATGGCTACACCTTC
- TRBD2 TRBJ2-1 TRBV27 CASSPGTSGTSEQFF TGTGCCAGCAGTCCCGGGACTAGCGGGACCTCTGAGCAGTTCTTC
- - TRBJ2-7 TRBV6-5 CATHRQSDLSYEQYF TGTGCCACCCACCGACAGTCCGACCTTAGCTACGAGCAGTACTTC
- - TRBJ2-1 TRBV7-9 CASRNTLRGGYNEQFF TGTGCCAGCAGAAATACTCTTCGCGGAGGTTACAATGAGCAGTTCTTC
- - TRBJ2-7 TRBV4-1 CASSQEDTLGAYEQYF TGCGCCAGCAGCCAAGAGGACACCCTCGGGGCCTACGAGCAGTACTTC
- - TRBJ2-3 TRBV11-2 CASSLDTAPEGTDTQYF TGTGCCAGCAGCTTAGATACGGCCCCGGAGGGAACTGATACGCAGTATTTT
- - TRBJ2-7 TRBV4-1 CASSQDQFPYTTYEQYF TGCGCCAGCAGCCAAGATCAATTTCCCTACACAACCTACGAGCAGTACTTC
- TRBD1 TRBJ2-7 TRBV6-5 CASSYSGQGDYEQYF TGTGCCAGCAGTTACTCGGGACAGGGAGACTACGAGCAGTACTTC
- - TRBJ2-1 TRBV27 CASSVGIDEQFF TGTGCCAGCTCGGTCGGGATCGATGAGCAGTTCTTC
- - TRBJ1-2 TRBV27 CASSSGQSSNYGYTF TGTGCCAGCAGTTCCGGACAGAGCTCTAACTATGGCTACACCTTC
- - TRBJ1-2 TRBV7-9 CASSTGTGWYGYTF TGTGCCAGCAGCACCGGTACAGGGTGGTATGGCTACACCTTC
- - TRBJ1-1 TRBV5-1 CASSLMGRTTEAFF TGCGCCAGCAGCTTGATGGGCAGGACCACTGAAGCTTTCTTT
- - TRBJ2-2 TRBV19 CASAAALRIRELFF TGTGCCAGCGCCGCGGCCCTCCGAATCAGGGAGCTGTTTTTT
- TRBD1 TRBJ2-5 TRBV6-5 CASSGDRGETQYF TGTGCCAGCAGTGGGGACAGGGGTGAGACCCAGTACTTC
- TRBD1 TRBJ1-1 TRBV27 CASWTGGGEAFF TGTGCCAGTTGGACAGGAGGAGGTGAAGCTTTCTTT